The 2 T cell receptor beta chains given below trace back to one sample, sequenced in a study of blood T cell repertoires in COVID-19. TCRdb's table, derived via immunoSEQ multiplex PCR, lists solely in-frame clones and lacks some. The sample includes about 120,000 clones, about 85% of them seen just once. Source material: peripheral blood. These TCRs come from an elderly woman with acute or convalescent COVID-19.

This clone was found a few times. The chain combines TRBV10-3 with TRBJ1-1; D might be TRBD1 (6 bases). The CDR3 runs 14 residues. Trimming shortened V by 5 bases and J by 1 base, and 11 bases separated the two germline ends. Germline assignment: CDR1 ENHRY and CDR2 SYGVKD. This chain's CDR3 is CAISHQGRNTEAFF. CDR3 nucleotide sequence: TGTGCCATCAGTCATCAGGGGAGGAACACTGAAGCTTTCTTT.

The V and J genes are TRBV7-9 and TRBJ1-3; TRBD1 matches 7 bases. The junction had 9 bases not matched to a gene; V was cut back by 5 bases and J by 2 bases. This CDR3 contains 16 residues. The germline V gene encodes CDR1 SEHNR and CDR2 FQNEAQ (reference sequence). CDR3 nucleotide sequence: TGTGCCAGCAGCCCCGGGGGTGGACAGGCTGGAAACACCATATATTTT. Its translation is CASSPGGGQAGNTIYF.